What follows is one TCR beta chain and its context. The sample belongs to a study of patients and donors after allogeneic stem cell transplantation. TCRdb independently ran MiXCR on the RT-PCR reads; one entry per CDR3 protein. This table holds over 150,000 distinct CDR3 sequences, 41% found once. CDR3 length: 17 amino acids. Germline CDR1 MGHDK, CDR2 SYGVNS. Trimming stripped 4 bases from V and 2 bases from J, with 20 bases between. The chain recombines TRBV25-1 with TRBJ2-5; D possibly corresponds to TRBD1 (6 bases). The source material was blood, either unsorted or a sorted T cell fraction (not recorded which). This sequence originates from a human donor who was either an allogeneic HSCT recipient or a stem cell or donor lymphocyte infusion donor (not recorded which). It is not recorded whose cells these are; they may come from a transplant donor. The CDR3 region is CASSGIQGHNPQETQYF. CDR3 nucleotides: TGTGCCAGCAGTGGGATACAGGGTCACAACCCGCAAGAGACCCAGTACTTC.